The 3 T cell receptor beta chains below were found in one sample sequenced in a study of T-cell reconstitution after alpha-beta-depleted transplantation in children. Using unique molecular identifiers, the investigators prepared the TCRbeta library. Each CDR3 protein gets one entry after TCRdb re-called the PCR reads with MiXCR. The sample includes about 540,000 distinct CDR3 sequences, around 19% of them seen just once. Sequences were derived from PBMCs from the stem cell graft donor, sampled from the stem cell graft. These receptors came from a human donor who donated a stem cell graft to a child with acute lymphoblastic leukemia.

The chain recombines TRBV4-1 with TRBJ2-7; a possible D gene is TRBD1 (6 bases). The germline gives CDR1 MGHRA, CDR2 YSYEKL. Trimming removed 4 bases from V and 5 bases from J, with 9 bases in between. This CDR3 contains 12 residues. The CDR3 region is CASSRTANEQYF. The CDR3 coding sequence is TGCGCCAGCAGCCGGACAGCGAACGAGCAGTACTTC.

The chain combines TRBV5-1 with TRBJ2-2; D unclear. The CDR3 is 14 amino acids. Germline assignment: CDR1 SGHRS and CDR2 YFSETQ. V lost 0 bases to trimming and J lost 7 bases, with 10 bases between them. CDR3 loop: CASSLESEYGELFF. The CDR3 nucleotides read TGCGCCAGCAGCTTGGAGTCGGAGTACGGGGAGCTGTTTTTT.

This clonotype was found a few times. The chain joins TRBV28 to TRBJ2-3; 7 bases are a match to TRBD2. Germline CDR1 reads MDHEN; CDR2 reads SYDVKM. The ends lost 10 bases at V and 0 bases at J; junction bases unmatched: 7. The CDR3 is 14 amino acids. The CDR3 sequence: CATALAASTDTQYF. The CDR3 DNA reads TGTGCCACCGCTCTAGCGGCTAGCACAGATACGCAGTATTTT.